This TCR beta chain was identified in a study of T cell responses to AZD1222 COVID-19 vaccine. This CDR3 has 11 residues. The germline CDR1 and CDR2 sequences are DFQATT and SNEGSKA (reference sequence). The ends lost 5 bases at V and 7 bases at J; junction bases unmatched: 4. Sequencing used immunoSEQ multiplex PCR; TCRdb keeps in-frame clones, though not all of them. The sample has 150,000 or so clones; about 87% are singletons. The TCR was taken from an adult who received the MenACWY meningococcal vaccine as a control. The material sequenced was peripheral blood, taken 28 days after the second dose of the MenACWY control vaccine. This chain links TRBV20-1 with TRBJ1-1, with 7 positions matching TRBD1. The CDR3 protein is CSASRDSEAFF. CDR3 DNA sequence: TGCAGTGCTTCCCGGGACAGTGAAGCTTTCTTT.